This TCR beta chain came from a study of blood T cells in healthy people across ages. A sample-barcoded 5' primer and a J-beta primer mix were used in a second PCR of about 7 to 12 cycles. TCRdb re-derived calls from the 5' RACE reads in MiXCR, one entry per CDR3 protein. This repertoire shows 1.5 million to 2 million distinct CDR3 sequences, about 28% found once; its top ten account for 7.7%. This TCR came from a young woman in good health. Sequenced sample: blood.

CDR3: CASSLARTSPYEQYF. The CDR3 DNA sequence: TGCGCCAGCAGCTTGGCCAGGACATCTCCCTACGAGCAGTACTTC. This chain links TRBV5-1 with TRBJ2-7; perhaps TRBD1 as D (5 bases). Between the trimmed V and J ends, which lost 0 bases and 2 bases, there was a span of 12 bases. The CDR3 spans 15 residues. Per the germline V gene, CDR1 is SGHRS and CDR2 is YFSETQ.